This T cell receptor beta chain stems from a study of blood T cell repertoires in COVID-19. The wider study: Italy, Spain and the United States were the sources of the convalescent and acute COVID-19 samples.

In the original analysis: Reference gene primer amplification in the assay estimated nucleated cell counts. Only in-frame clones appear in the TCRdb table, and some are missing; sequencing was by immunoSEQ multiplex PCR. For V, J and clone size, that table is used; D and trimming come from the DNA. The sample includes a few hundred thousand clones, around 89% of them seen just once. Clinical histories supplied by participants themselves formed the basis of cohort assignment. Cohort 3 donors counted as recovered after two negative PCRs, clearance, or resolved symptoms. The sequenced sample was PBMCs or T cells enriched from blood (not recorded which). This sequence was found in a woman in her thirties or forties who had recovered from COVID-19.

The CDR3 coding sequence is TGTGCCAGCAGCGACAACCAGGGACTAGCGGGAGGGCCTCGACCGAGTGCCCGGGAGCTGTTTTTT. As protein: CASSDNQGLAGGPRPSARELFF. The chain combines TRBV9 with TRBJ2-2; 16 nucleotides match TRBD2. Germline CDR1 and CDR2: SGDLS and YYNGEE. J gave up 9 bases and V 3 bases, and 23 bases lay outside the gene matches. The CDR3 loop spans 22 amino acids. The full variable domain, in which reference TRBV9 and TRBJ2-2 provide the parts outside the CDR3, is DSGVTQTPKHLITATGQRVTLRCSPRSGDLSVYWYQQSLDQGLQFLIQYYNGEERAKGNILERFSAQQFPDLHSELNLSSLELGDSALYFCASSDNQGLAGGPRPSARELFFGEGSRLTVL.